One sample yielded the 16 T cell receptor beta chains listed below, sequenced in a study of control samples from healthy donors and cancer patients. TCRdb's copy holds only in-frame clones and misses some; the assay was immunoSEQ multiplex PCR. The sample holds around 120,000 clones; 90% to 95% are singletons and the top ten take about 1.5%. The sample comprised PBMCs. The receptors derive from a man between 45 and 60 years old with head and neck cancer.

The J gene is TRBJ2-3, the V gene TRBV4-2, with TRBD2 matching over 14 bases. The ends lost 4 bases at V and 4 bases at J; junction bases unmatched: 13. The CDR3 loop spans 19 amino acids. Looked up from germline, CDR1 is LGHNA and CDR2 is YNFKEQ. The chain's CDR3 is CASSRRTSGGSAAADTQYF. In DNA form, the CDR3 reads TGTGCCAGCAGCCGGAGGACTAGCGGGGGGTCTGCGGCCGCAGATACGCAGTATTTT.

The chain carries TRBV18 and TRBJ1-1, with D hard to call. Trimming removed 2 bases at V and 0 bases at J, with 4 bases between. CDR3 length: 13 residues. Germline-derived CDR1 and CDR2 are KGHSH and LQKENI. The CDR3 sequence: CASSPDMNTEAFF. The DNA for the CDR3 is TGTGCCAGCTCACCAGATATGAACACTGAAGCTTTCTTT.

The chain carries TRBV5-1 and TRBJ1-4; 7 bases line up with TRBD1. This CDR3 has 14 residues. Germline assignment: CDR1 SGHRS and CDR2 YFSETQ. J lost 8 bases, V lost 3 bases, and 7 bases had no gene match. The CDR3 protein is CASSYRDSSEKLFF. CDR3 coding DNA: TGCGCCAGCAGCTACCGGGACAGTAGCGAAAAACTGTTTTTT.

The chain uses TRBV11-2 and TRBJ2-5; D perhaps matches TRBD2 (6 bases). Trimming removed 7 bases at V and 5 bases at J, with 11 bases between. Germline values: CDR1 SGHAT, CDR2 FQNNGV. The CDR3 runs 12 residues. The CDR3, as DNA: TGTGCCAGCACCCTCAGCGGGGAGACCCAGTACTTC. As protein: CASTLSGETQYF.

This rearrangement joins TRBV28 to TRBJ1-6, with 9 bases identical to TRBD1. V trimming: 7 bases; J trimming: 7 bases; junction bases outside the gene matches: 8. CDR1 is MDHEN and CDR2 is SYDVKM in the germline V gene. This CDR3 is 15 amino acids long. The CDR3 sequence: CASIYGDRENSPLHF. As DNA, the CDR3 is TGTGCCAGCATTTATGGGGACAGGGAAAATTCACCCCTCCACTTT.

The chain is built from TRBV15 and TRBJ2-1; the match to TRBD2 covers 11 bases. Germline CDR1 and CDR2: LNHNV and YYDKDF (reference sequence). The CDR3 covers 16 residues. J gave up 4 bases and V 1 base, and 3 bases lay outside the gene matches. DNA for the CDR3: TGTGCCACCAGCAGAGGCGCTAGCGGGGGGTACAATGAGCAGTTCTTC. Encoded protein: CATSRGASGGYNEQFF. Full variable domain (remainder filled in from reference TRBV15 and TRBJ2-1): DAMVIQNPRYQVTQFGKPVTLSCSQTLNHNVMYWYQQKSSQAPKLLFHYYDKDFNNEADTPDNFQSRRPNTSFCFLDIRSPGLGDTAMYLCATSRGASGGYNEQFFGPGTRLTVL.

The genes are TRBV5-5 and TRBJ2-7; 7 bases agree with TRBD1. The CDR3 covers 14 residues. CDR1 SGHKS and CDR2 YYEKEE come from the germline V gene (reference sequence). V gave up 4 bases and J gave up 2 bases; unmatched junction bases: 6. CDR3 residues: CASSLNRGTYEQYF. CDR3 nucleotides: TGTGCCAGCAGCCTGAACAGGGGAACCTACGAGCAGTACTTC.

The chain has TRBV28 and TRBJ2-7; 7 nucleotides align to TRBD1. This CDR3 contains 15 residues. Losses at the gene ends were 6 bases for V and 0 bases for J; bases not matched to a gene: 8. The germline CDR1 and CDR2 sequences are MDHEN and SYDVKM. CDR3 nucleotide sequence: TGTGCCAGCAGCTCCGGGACAGCCTACTCCTACGAGCAGTACTTC. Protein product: CASSSGTAYSYEQYF.

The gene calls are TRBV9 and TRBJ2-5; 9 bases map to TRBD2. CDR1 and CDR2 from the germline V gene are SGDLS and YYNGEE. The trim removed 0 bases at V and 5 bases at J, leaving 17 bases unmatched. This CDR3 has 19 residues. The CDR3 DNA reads TGTGCCAGCAGCGTAGGTAGGCGGAGGAGCGGGGGGCCGCGGGAGACCCAGTACTTC. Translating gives CASSVGRRRSGGPRETQYF.

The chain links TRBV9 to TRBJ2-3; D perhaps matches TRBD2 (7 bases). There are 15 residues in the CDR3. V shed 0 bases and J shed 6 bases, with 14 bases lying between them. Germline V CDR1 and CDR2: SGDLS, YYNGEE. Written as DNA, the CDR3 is TGTGCCAGCAGCGTAGGATGGGGGGGCAAGGATACGCAGTATTTT. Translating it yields CASSVGWGGKDTQYF.

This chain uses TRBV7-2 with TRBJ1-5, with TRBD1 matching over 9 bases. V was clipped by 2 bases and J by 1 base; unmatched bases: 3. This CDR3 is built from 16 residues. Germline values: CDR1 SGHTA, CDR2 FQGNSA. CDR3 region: CASSLTGQGSNQPQHF. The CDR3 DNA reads TGTGCCAGCAGCTTAACGGGACAGGGAAGCAATCAGCCCCAGCATTTT.

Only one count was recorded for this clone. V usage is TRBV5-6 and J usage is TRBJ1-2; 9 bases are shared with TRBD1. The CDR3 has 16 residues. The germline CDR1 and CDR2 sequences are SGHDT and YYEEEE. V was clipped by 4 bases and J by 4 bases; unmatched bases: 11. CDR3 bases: TGTGCCAGCAGCACAAATCCGGGACAGGGAGGCTATGGCTACACCTTC. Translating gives CASSTNPGQGGYGYTF.

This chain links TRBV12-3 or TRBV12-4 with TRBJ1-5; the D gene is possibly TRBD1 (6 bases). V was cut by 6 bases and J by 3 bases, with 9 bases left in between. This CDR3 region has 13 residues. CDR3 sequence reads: CASSQGINQPQHF. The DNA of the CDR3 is TGTGCCAGCAGCCAGGGGATCAATCAGCCCCAGCATTTT.

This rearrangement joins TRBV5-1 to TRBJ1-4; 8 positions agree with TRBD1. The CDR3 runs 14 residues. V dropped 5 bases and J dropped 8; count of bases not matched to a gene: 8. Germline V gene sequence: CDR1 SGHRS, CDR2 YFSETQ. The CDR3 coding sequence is TGCGCCAGCAGTACAGGGACAGGTTGGGAAAAACTGTTTTTT. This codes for CASSTGTGWEKLFF.

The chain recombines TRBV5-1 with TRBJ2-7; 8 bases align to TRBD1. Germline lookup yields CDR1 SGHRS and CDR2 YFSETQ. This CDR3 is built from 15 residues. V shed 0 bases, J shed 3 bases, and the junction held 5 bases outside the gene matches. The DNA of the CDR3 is TGCGCCAGCAGCTTGGGCGGACAGGGAGGCTACGAGCAGTACTTC. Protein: CASSLGGQGGYEQYF.

The CDR3 spells CASSQDRVWGTSTNEGKLFF. The CDR3 nucleotides read TGCGCCAGCAGCCAAGATCGGGTGTGGGGTACCTCCACTAATGAAGGAAAACTGTTTTTT. The chain employs TRBV4-1 and TRBJ1-4, with no clear D. This CDR3 has 20 amino acids. Germline V gene data show CDR1 as MGHRA and CDR2 as YSYEKL. The V end was cut by 0 bases, the J end by 10 bases, with 30 bases between.